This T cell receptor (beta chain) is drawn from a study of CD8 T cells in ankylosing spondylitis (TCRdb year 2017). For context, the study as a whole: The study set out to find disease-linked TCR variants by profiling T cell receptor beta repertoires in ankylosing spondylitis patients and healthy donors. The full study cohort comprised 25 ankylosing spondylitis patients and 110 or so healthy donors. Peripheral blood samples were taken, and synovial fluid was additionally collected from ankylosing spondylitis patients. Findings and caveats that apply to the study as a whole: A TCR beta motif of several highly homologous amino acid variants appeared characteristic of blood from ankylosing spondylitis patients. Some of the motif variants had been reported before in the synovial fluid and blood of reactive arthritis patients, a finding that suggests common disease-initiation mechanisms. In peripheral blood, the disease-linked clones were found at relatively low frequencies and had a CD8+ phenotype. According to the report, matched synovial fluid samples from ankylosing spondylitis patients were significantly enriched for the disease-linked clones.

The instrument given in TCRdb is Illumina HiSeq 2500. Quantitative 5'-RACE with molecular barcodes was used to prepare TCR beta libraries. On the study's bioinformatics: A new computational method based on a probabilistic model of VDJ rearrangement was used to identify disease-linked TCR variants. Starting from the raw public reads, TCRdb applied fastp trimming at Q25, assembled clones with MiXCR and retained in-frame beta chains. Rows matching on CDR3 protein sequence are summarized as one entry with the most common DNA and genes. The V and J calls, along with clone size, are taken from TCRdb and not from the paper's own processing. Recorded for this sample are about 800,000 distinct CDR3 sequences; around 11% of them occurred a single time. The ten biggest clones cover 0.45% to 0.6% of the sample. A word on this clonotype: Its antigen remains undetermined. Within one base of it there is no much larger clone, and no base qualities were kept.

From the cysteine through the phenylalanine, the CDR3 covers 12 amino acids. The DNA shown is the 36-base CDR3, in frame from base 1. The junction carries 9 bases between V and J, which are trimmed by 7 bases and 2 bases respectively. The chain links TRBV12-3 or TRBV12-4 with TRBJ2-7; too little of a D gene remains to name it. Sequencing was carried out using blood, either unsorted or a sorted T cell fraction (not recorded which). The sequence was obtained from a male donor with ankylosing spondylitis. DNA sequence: TGTGCCAGCACCCTTGACACCTACGAGCAGTACTTC. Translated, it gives CASTLDTYEQYF.